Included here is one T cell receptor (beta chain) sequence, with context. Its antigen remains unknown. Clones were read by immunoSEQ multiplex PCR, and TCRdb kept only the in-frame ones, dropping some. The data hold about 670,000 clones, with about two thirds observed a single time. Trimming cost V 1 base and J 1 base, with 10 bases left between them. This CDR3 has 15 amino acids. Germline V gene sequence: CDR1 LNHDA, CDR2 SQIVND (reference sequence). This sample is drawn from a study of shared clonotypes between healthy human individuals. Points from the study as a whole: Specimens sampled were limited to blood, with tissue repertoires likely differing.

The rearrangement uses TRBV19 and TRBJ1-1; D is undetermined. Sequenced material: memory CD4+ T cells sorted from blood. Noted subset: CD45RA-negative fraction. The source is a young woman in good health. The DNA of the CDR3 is TGTGCCAGTAGTATAGGAATAGACTCGAACACTGAAGCTTTCTTT. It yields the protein CASSIGIDSNTEAFF.